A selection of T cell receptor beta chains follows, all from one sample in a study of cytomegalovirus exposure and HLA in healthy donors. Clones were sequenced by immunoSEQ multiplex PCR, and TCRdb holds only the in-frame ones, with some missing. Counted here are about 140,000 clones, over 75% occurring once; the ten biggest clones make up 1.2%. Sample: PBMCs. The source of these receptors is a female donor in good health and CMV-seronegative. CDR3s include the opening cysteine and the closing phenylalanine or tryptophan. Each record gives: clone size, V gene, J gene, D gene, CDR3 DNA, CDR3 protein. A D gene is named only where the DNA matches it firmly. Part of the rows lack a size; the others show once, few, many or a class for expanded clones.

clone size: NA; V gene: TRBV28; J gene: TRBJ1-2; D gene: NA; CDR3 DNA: TGTGCCAGCAGTTGGGGCTTCTATGGCTACACCTTC; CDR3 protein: CASSWGFYGYTF
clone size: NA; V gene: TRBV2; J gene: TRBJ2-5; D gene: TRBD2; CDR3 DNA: TGTGCCAGCAGGTCCGCCGGGACTAGAAGAGAGACCCAGTACTTC; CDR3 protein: CASRSAGTRRETQYF
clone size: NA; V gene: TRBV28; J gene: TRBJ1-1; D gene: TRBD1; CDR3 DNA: TGTGCCAGCAGACCAGGGGGCTTGGGTGAAGCTTTCTTT; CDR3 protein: CASRPGGLGEAFF
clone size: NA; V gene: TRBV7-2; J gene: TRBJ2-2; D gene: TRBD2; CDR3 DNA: TGTGCCAGCAGATGGGGACTAGCGGATGCCGGGGAGCTGTTTTTT; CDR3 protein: CASRWGLADAGELFF
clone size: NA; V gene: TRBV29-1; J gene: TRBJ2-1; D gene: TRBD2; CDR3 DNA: TGCAGCGTTTTAGGACTAGCCCGTCGGAGCGACAATGAGCAGTTCTTC; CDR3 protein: CSVLGLARRSDNEQFF
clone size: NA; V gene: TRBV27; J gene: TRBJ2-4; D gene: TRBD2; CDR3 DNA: TGTGCCAGCAGTTATCGGGAGGCAAACATTCAGTACTTC; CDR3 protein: CASSYREANIQYF
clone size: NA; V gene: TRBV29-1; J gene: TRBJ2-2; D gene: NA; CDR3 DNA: TGCAGCGTTGAACAGGGGCCCGGGGAGCTGTTTTTT; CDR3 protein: CSVEQGPGELFF
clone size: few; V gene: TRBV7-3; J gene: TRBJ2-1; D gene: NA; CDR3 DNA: TGTGCCAGCAGCTTTCTAGCCCATAATGAGCAGTTCTTC; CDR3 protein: CASSFLAHNEQFF
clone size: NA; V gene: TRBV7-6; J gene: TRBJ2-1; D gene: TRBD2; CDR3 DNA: TGTGCCAGCAGCTTAGAGGCGGGAGAGCCTAACAATGAGCAGTTCTTC; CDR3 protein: CASSLEAGEPNNEQFF
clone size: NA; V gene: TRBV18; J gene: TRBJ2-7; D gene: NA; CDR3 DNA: TGTGCCAGCTCACCCTTGGGACTTACCTACGAGCAGTACTTC; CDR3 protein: CASSPLGLTYEQYF
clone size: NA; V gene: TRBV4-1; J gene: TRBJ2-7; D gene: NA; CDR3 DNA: TGCGCCAGCAGCCAGGCTGCTTCCTACGAGCAGTACTTC; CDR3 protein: CASSQAASYEQYF
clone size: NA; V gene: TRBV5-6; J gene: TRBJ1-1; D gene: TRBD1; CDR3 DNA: TGTGCCAGCAGCTTGGCCGGCAGGGGGCCGGGAGGCGTGAAAGCTTTCTTT; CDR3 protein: CASSLAGRGPGGVKAFF
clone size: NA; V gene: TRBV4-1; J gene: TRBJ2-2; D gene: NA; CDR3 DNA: TGCGCCAGCAGCCAAGCAGCCGGGGAGCTGTTTTTT; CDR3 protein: CASSQAAGELFF
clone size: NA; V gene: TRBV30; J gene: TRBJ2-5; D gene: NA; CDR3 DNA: TGTGCCTGGAGTTGGGGTAGCGGTCAGACCCAGTACTTC; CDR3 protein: CAWSWGSGQTQYF
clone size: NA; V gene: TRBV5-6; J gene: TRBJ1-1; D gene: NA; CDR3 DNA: TGTGCCAGCAGCTTGGGACAGGTAAAGAACACTGAAGCTTTCTTT; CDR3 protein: CASSLGQVKNTEAFF
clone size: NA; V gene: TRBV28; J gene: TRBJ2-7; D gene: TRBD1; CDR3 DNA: TGTGCCAGCAGACAGACAGGGGCGGGTTACGAGCAGTACTTC; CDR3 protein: CASRQTGAGYEQYF
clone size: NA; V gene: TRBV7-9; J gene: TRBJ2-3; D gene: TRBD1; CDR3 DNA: TGTGCCAGCAGCATCGGACAGGAAAGAGATACGCAGTATTTT; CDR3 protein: CASSIGQERDTQYF